These 27 T cell receptor beta chains were all obtained from the same sample, sequenced in a study of T-cell memory formation after mild COVID-19. TCRdb itself ran the 5' RACE reads through MiXCR, one entry per CDR3 protein. The sample holds roughly 280,000 distinct CDR3 sequences; around 15% are singletons and the top ten take approximately 23%. The sequenced sample consisted of PBMCs or a T cell subset sorted from them (not recorded which). The receptors were sampled from a man between 18 and 29 years old who had mild COVID-19 (a few samples of this study predate the infection). Cell type and time point are not known.

This clonotype was detected only a few times. The chain has TRBV5-1 and TRBJ2-5; TRBD2 aligns across 9 bases. Looked up from germline, CDR1 is SGHRS and CDR2 is YFSETQ. V lost 0 bases and J lost 2; bases outside the gene matches: 2. This CDR3 region has 15 residues. The CDR3 region is CASSLGLAEQETQYF. The CDR3 bases are TGCGCCAGCAGCTTGGGACTAGCGGAGCAAGAGACCCAGTACTTC.

The chain uses TRBV29-1 and TRBJ2-2, with D hard to call. The CDR3 length is 12 residues. The germline V gene encodes CDR1 SQVTM and CDR2 ANQGSEA. Between the trimmed V and J ends, which lost 0 bases and 1 base, there was a span of 0 bases. The CDR3: CSVEENTGELFF. CDR3 DNA: TGCAGCGTTGAAGAGAACACCGGGGAGCTGTTTTTT.

V gene TRBV20-1 combines with J gene TRBJ2-7; TRBD1 or TRBD2 may be the D gene (5 bases each). This CDR3 region has 13 residues. Germline V gene sequence: CDR1 DFQATT, CDR2 SNEGSKA (reference sequence). Trimming cost V 5 bases and J 5 bases, with 16 bases left between them. Written as DNA, the CDR3 is TGCAGTGCTCCCGCTGGGGGTCGGGACGAGCAGTACTTC. Protein: CSAPAGGRDEQYF.

Here the CDR3 DNA reads TGTGCCAGCACTCTTCTAGCGGGGTGGGACACCGGGGAGCTGTTTTTT. Its translation: CASTLLAGWDTGELFF. This rearrangement joins TRBV27 to TRBJ2-2, with 9 nucleotides matching TRBD2. With 7 bases clipped from V and 3 bases from J, the junction kept 9 bases outside the gene matches. Germline V gene lookup returns CDR1 MNHEY and CDR2 SMNVEV (reference sequence). The CDR3 is 16 amino acids.

This clonotype was detected many times. The chain is built from TRBV4-3 and TRBJ2-1; 10 bases fit TRBD2. The CDR3 length is 16 residues. Germline V gene sequence: CDR1 LGHNA, CDR2 YSLEER. V lost 0 bases and J lost 2; bases outside the gene matches: 1. The CDR3 region is CASSQDGTSAYNEQFF. The CDR3 DNA reads as TGCGCCAGCAGCCAAGATGGGACTAGCGCCTACAATGAGCAGTTCTTC.

V and J are TRBV5-1 and TRBJ2-3; 7 bases fit TRBD1. Germline V CDR1 and CDR2: SGHRS, YFSETQ. This CDR3 region has 13 residues. V was pared by 6 bases and J by 2 bases, with 3 bases of the junction left unmatched. The CDR3 DNA follows: TGCGCCAGCAAGAGGGGGCCCACAGATACGCAGTATTTT. Its protein is CASKRGPTDTQYF.

This clonotype was recorded a few times. The chain couples TRBV24-1 to TRBJ1-2; 7 bases are a match to TRBD1. This CDR3 has 13 residues. Germline CDR1 and CDR2: KGHDR and SFDVKD. J gave up 1 base and V 6 bases, and 1 base lay outside the gene matches. The CDR3: CATSTGDNYGYTF. The CDR3 region has the DNA TGTGCCACCAGTACAGGGGATAACTATGGCTACACCTTC.

This clonotype appeared a few times. The chain joins TRBV7-9 to TRBJ2-3; 10 bases are a match to TRBD1. Germline V gene data show CDR1 as SEHNR and CDR2 as FQNEAQ (reference sequence). V trimming: 5 bases; J trimming: 2 bases; junction bases outside the gene matches: 10. The CDR3 length is 17 residues. This CDR3 is CASSNTPGQGNTDTQYF. CDR3 DNA: TGTGCCAGCAGCAACACTCCGGGACAGGGGAACACAGATACGCAGTATTTT.

The rearrangement uses TRBV6-5 and TRBJ2-3; 10 bases are a match to TRBD2. Germline trimming cut 5 bases from V and 4 bases from J; bases unmatched to any gene: 9. The CDR3 contains 16 residues. CDR1 and CDR2 from the germline V gene are MNHEY and SVGAGI. The CDR3 DNA sequence: TGTGCCAGCAGTACCGAAGCGGGGGGGCCGGCAGATACGCAGTATTTT. It translates to CASSTEAGGPADTQYF.

The rearrangement joins TRBV7-9 to TRBJ1-1, with D perhaps TRBD1 (5 bases). The CDR3 contains 14 residues. Germline assignment: CDR1 SEHNR and CDR2 FQNEAQ (reference sequence). Trimming took 5 bases from V and 3 from J, leaving 13 bases between them. CDR3 sequence: CASSERGWDTEAFF. CDR3 in DNA: TGTGCCAGCAGCGAGAGGGGTTGGGACACTGAAGCTTTCTTT. The complete variable domain, with remaining parts taken from reference TRBV7-9 and TRBJ1-1, reads DTGVSQNPRHKITKRGQNVTFRCDPISEHNRLYWYRQTLGQGPEFLTYFQNEAQLEKSRLLSDRFSAERPKGSFSTLEIQRTEQGDSAMYLCASSERGWDTEAFFGQGTRLTVV.

In the case of this clonotype: At one boundary the junction diverges from the germline segment, which might be a read error. The chain has TRBV10-3 and TRBJ2-7, with D tentatively TRBD1 or TRBD2 (6 bases each). CDR3 length equals 11 residues. CDR1 is ENHRY and CDR2 is SYGVKD in the germline V gene. CDR3 DNA: TGTGCCATCACCGAGGGGGGCGAGCTTGTGTTC. This encodes CAITEGGELVF.

This clonotype was detected a few times. The CDR3 DNA reads as TGTGCCAGCAGCATTCGGACTAGCGGGGGGGTATCCTACAATGAGCAGTTCTTC. Translation gives CASSIRTSGGVSYNEQFF. The genes are TRBV9 and TRBJ2-1; 15 bases agree with TRBD2. J gave up 1 base and V 4 bases, and 6 bases lay outside the gene matches. CDR3 length: 18 amino acids. CDR1 is SGDLS, CDR2 YYNGEE, per germline.

The chain is built from TRBV7-9 and TRBJ1-6; D gene uncertain. The V end lost 5 bases, the J end lost 10 bases, and 15 bases lay between the germline ends. CDR3 length: 14 residues. Looked up from germline, CDR1 is SEHNR and CDR2 is FQNEAQ (reference sequence). The CDR3 is CASSITKASSPLHF. CDR3 DNA sequence: TGTGCCAGCAGCATAACGAAGGCGTCCTCACCCCTCCACTTT.

This clonotype was counted at least ten times. The chain joins TRBV12-3 or TRBV12-4 to TRBJ2-1; D possibly corresponds to TRBD2 (6 bases). V lost 4 bases and J 12 bases, leaving 19 bases between the germline ends. CDR3 length: 14 residues. The CDR3 sequence: CASSSWRDGHGQFF. CDR3 in DNA: TGTGCCAGCAGTTCATGGCGGGACGGCCACGGGCAGTTCTTC.

In this sample, this clonotype turned up a few times. The chain employs TRBV15 and TRBJ2-6; weak D call: TRBD1 (6 bases). Deletions cut 3 bases from V and 1 base from J, with 16 bases between. CDR3 length equals 18 residues. Germline CDR1 and CDR2: LNHNV and YYDKDF (reference sequence). CDR3 region: CATSSSKGQPSGANVLTF. The CDR3 DNA follows: TGTGCCACCAGCAGTTCAAAAGGACAGCCATCTGGGGCCAACGTCCTGACTTTC.

This clonotype was detected a few times. The J gene is TRBJ2-7, the V gene TRBV20-1, with D unclear. V was trimmed by 1 base and J by 0 bases, leaving 10 bases between them. The CDR3 has 14 residues. Germline loops: CDR1 DFQATT, CDR2 SNEGSKA (reference sequence). The CDR3 region is CSARVYGSSYEQYF. In DNA form, the CDR3 reads TGCAGTGCTAGAGTCTACGGAAGCTCCTACGAGCAGTACTTC.

The CDR3 spells CASRLAGGYEQYV. The DNA for the CDR3 is TGTGCCAGCAGACTAGCGGGGGGTTACGAGCAGTACGTC. The rearrangement links TRBV2 to TRBJ2-7; 12 nucleotides agree with TRBD2. This CDR3 spans 13 amino acids. CDR1 is SNHLY, CDR2 FYNNEI, per germline. V shed 6 bases and J 4 bases; nucleotides not matched to a gene: 1.

This sequence joins TRBV5-1 and TRBJ1-4; 7 bases are shared with TRBD1. Germline lookup yields CDR1 SGHRS and CDR2 YFSETQ. The CDR3 is made up of 15 amino acids. The V gene end was trimmed by 3 bases and the J gene end by 5 bases; junction bases not matched to a gene: 7. CDR3 sequence: CASSSWTGRNEKLFF. The CDR3 DNA reads TGCGCCAGCAGCTCTTGGACAGGAAGGAATGAAAAACTGTTTTTT.

The chain employs TRBV5-1 and TRBJ2-7, with 7 positions matching TRBD2. Per the germline V gene, CDR1 is SGHRS and CDR2 is YFSETQ. V was clipped by 4 bases and J by 4 bases; unmatched bases: 8. The CDR3 consists of 14 residues. The CDR3: CASSTRRGRYEQYF. The CDR3 DNA is TGCGCCAGCAGCACCAGGCGGGGGAGATACGAGCAGTACTTC.

This chain connects TRBV15 to TRBJ2-5; unclear D gene. CDR1 is LNHNV and CDR2 is YYDKDF in the germline V gene (reference sequence). The CDR3 covers 17 residues. Trimming took 0 bases from V and 0 from J, leaving 14 bases between them. The DNA of the CDR3 is TGTGCCACCAGCAGAGATCTGGTTACCCAGTACCAAGAGACCCAGTACTTC. This encodes CATSRDLVTQYQETQYF.

This clonotype was seen a handful of times. J is TRBJ1-4 and V is TRBV6-6; D may be TRBD1 (5 bases). This CDR3 is 14 amino acids long. CDR1 is MNHNY, CDR2 SVGAGI, per germline (reference sequence). V lost 6 bases and J 4 bases, leaving 12 bases between the germline ends. CDR3 region: CASSVAGGNEKLFF. CDR3 nucleotides: TGTGCCAGCAGCGTCGCGGGGGGTAATGAAAAACTGTTTTTT.

This clonotype was counted a few times. V is TRBV29-1 and J is TRBJ1-2, with 9 bases that match TRBD1. The length of the CDR3 is 13 residues. With V trimmed by 2 bases and J by 4 bases, 2 bases remained unmatched. Germline V gene data show CDR1 as SQVTM and CDR2 as ANQGSEA. The DNA of the CDR3 is TGCAGCGTTGAAATGACAGGGGGCTATGGCTACACCTTC. Its translation: CSVEMTGGYGYTF.

This clonotype was counted between two and nine times. The chain recombines TRBV29-1 with TRBJ1-4, with D tentatively TRBD1 (5 bases). There are 13 residues in the CDR3. Trimming removed 8 bases at V and 3 bases at J, with 13 bases between. Germline V CDR1 and CDR2: SQVTM, ANQGSEA. The CDR3 DNA follows: TGCAGCCCGCGACAGACTCCTAATGAAAAACTGTTTTTT. Protein product: CSPRQTPNEKLFF. Full variable domain (rest looked up from reference TRBV29-1 and TRBJ1-4): SAVISQKPSRDICQRGTSLTIQCQVDSQVTMMFWYRQQPGQSLTLIATANQGSEATYESGFVIDKFPISRPNLTFSTLTVSNMSPEDSSIYLCSPRQTPNEKLFFGSGTQLSVL.

This clonotype was seen many times. This chain connects TRBV7-2 to TRBJ2-7; D not certain. The V end was cut by 5 bases, the J end by 9 bases, with 8 bases between. Germline V lookup: CDR1 SGHTA, CDR2 FQGNSA. This CDR3 region has 10 residues. Written as DNA, the CDR3 is TGTGCCAGCAGCGCCGAGGCGCAGTACGTC. Amino acid sequence: CASSAEAQYV.

This clonotype turned up a few times. The V and J genes are TRBV10-2 and TRBJ1-2; D gene unclear. The CDR3 contains 14 residues. The germline V gene has CDR1 WSHSY and CDR2 SAAADI. Trimming took 0 bases from V and 3 from J, leaving 8 bases between them. Written as DNA, the CDR3 is TGCGCCAGCAGTGAGTCGAGAAGAGACTATGGCTACACCTTC. Protein sequence: CASSESRRDYGYTF.

This clonotype was detected a few times. The chain combines TRBV6-6 with TRBJ2-5; the D gene is possibly TRBD2 (7 bases). Looked up from germline, CDR1 is MNHNY and CDR2 is SVGAGI (reference sequence). This CDR3 comprises 13 residues. V dropped 2 bases and J dropped 5 bases, with 9 bases sitting between them. The CDR3, as DNA: TGTGCCAGCAGTTACGGGGGGGCGGAGACCCAGTACTTC. It yields the protein CASSYGGAETQYF.

This clonotype was observed at least ten times. The chain carries TRBV5-1 and TRBJ2-7, with TRBD2 as a possible D gene (6 bases). CDR3 length: 13 residues. The ends were cut back, 3 bases at V and 6 bases at J, with 13 bases in the middle. Germline V gene sequence: CDR1 SGHRS, CDR2 YFSETQ. The DNA for the CDR3 is TGCGCCAGCAGCTCGAACCTGGGAGGCGAGCAGTACGTC. Residues: CASSSNLGGEQYV.